Here is one T cell receptor beta chain with its context. This clone has just a few counts. The specificity of this receptor is unknown. The sample holds no much larger clone one base away, and base qualities are not on file. Lesional scalp punch biopsies and peripheral blood were obtained from alopecia areata patients. PBMCs were isolated by density centrifugation and stained for CD3, CD4 and CD8, and CD4+ and CD8+ T cells were sorted on a FACSAria. The data were obtained in a study of CD8+ T cells in alopecia areata listed by TCRdb under 2018. Notes on the research overall: The treated patients took part in an open-label pilot trial in which moderate-to-severe alopecia areata was treated with oral tofacitinib at 5 to 10 mg twice daily. The RNA source kit depended on sample type: the PAXgene miRNA kit for fixed scalp, the miRNeasy kit for PBMCs, and the RNeasy kit for mouse skin. Clonality in the scalp was compared among normal scalp (n=4), patchy alopecia areata scalp (n=8), and alopecia totalis/universalis scalp (n=8). Patients on tofacitinib were biopsied at baseline and after 4 and 24 weeks of treatment, and several of the patients also had a later scalp biopsy. To study T cell clonal expansion in alopecia areata, the researchers applied high-throughput TCRbeta sequencing to both the C3H/HeJ mouse model and human patients. In humans, TCRbeta sequencing was performed on scalp tissue and on sorted CD4+ and CD8+ peripheral blood T cells from healthy controls and from patients with patchy or totalis/universalis alopecia areata. immunoSEQ multiplex PCR using 35 Vbeta forward primers and 13 Jbeta reverse primers was used to amplify TCRbeta CDR3 regions. Tofacitinib was given for 6 to 18 months, followed by 6 months of follow-up off drug to assess delayed response and recurrence. Overall study outcomes, separate from this receptor: Unlike mouse skin, which is dominated by gammadelta T cells, normal human skin has resident alphabeta T cells that are also sequenced, and this complicates analysis of the scalp TCR repertoire. Higher clonality and more expanded CD8+ clones were observed in lesional scalp than in normal scalp, particularly in alopecia totalis/universalis, a finding suggestive of antigenic drive. Shared TCR sequences between patients were less evident than in mice, which may be partly attributable to HLA diversity in the patient population.

The method was the immunoSEQ multiplex PCR assay. For TCR sequencing, RNA was extracted from every sample and reverse transcribed into cDNA to serve as template. First-strand cDNA was synthesized using SuperScript III with a 2:1 mix of oligo-dT and random hexamers. Amplification bias was assessed with a synthetic immune receptor repertoire, and residual bias was removed computationally. The original pipeline was this. Raw reads were preprocessed to remove errors, and CDR3 was defined according to IMGT conventions as the region from the conserved cysteine to phenylalanine. To get clonality, Shannon entropy was normalized by log2 of the number of productive unique TCRs and the result was subtracted from 1. CD4 or CD8 identity of scalp clones was inferred by cross-referencing scalp TCRbeta sequences with sorted blood CD4 and CD8 repertoires. TCRdb stores this immuneACCESS table with in-frame sequences only. Part of the clones is absent; in the studies checked, under half of the shortfall reflects unresolved V genes, and no reason is known for the rest. The DNA gave D and trimming, while V, J and clone size come from that table. A total of more than 85,000 clones appear in this sample, about 40% of them only once. About 0.79% of the sample is held by the ten biggest clonotypes.

The TCR originated in a human donor with alopecia areata. The sequencing input was CD4+ T cells sorted from blood.

This receptor has the CDR3 CSVAGGNNEQFF. At the DNA level, the sequence is TGCAGCGTTGCGGGAGGGAACAATGAGCAGTTCTTC. The receptor chain draws on TRBV29-1 and TRBJ2-1; TRBD2 lines up with 8 middle nucleotides. V and J are trimmed by 4 bases and 5 bases, and the gene matches miss 1 base of the junction. There are 12 amino acids in the CDR3, from cysteine to phenylalanine inclusive. Kept here is only the CDR3 DNA, which spans 36 bases and is read in frame from base 1. CDR1 is given as SQVTM and CDR2 as ANQGSEA, both from the germline V gene.